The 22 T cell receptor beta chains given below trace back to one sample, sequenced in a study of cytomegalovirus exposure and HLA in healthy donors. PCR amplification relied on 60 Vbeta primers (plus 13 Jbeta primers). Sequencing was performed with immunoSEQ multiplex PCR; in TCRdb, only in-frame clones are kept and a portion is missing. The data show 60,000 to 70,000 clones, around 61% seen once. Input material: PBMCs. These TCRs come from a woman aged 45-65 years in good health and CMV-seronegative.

CDR3 sequence: CASSKFQGLAAKNIQYF. CDR3 bases: TGTGCCAGTAGTAAGTTCCAGGGACTAGCGGCCAAAAACATTCAGTACTTC. This chain links TRBV19 with TRBJ2-4; TRBD2 aligns across 10 bases. V lost 4 bases and J lost 1; bases outside the gene matches: 7. The CDR3 sequence is 17 residues long. The germline gives CDR1 LNHDA, CDR2 SQIVND (reference sequence). Combining the CDR3 with reference TRBV19 and TRBJ2-4 gives the whole variable domain DGGITQSPKYLFRKEGQNVTLSCEQNLNHDAMYWYRQDPGQGLRLIYYSQIVNDFQKGDIAEGYSVSREKKESFPLTVTSAQKNPTAFYLCASSKFQGLAAKNIQYFGAGTRLSVL.

The CDR3: CASSERPAHTQYF. The CDR3 nucleotides read TGTGCCAGCAGTGAAAGGCCAGCGCATACGCAGTATTTT. V gene TRBV6-1 combines with J gene TRBJ2-3; D not resolved. The CDR3 sequence is 13 residues long. The germline gives CDR1 MNHNS, CDR2 SASEGT. V gave up 2 bases and J gave up 7 bases, with 10 bases separating them.

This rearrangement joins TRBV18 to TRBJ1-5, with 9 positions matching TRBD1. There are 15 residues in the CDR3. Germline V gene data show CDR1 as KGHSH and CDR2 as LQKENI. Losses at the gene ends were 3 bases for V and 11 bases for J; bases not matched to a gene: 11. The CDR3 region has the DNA TGTGCCAGCTCACCCCGACAGGGGGAGAACCGAGCCCAGCATTTT. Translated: CASSPRQGENRAQHF. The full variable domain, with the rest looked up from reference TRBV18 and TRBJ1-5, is NAGVMQNPRHLVRRRGQEARLRCSPMKGHSHVYWYRQLPEEGLKFMVYLQKENIIDESGMPKERFSAEFPKEGPSILRIQQVVRGDSAAYFCASSPRQGENRAQHFGDGTRLSIL.

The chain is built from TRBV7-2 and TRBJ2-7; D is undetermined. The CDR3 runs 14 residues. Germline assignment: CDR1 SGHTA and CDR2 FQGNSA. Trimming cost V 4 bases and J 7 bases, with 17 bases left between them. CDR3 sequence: CASSSLPSSSEQYF. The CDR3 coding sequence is TGTGCCAGCAGCTCCCTCCCCTCCTCGAGTGAGCAGTACTTC.

Here the CDR3 DNA reads TGTGCCACCAGCAGAGGAGACAGGGTTGGCTACACCTTC. Protein: CATSRGDRVGYTF. The chain couples TRBV15 to TRBJ1-2; TRBD1 agrees at 7 bases. CDR3 length: 13 residues. Germline CDR1 is LNHNV and CDR2 is YYDKDF (reference sequence). The V segment lost 1 base and the J segment 7 bases; nucleotides outside the gene matches: 3.

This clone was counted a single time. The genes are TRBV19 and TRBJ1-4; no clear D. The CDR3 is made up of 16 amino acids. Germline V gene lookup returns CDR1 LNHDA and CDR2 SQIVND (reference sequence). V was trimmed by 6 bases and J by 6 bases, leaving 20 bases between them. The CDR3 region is CASRNISHRQDEKLFF. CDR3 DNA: TGTGCCAGTAGGAATATAAGCCACCGGCAGGATGAAAAACTGTTTTTT. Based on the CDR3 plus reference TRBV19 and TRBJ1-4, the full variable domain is DGGITQSPKYLFRKEGQNVTLSCEQNLNHDAMYWYRQDPGQGLRLIYYSQIVNDFQKGDIAEGYSVSREKKESFPLTVTSAQKNPTAFYLCASRNISHRQDEKLFFGSGTQLSVL.

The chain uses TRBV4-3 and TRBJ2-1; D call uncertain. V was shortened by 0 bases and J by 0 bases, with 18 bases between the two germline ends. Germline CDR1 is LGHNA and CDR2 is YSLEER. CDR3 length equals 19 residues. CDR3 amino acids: CASSQDSMGFASSYNEQFF. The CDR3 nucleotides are TGCGCCAGCAGCCAAGACAGCATGGGCTTTGCGAGCTCCTACAATGAGCAGTTCTTC.

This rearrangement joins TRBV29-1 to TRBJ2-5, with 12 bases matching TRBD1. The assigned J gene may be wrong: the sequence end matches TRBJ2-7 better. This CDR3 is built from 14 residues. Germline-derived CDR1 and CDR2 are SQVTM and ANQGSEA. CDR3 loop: CSVGGTGGIDEQYF. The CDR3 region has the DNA TGCAGCGTTGGGGGGACAGGGGGCATCGACGAGCAGTACTTC.

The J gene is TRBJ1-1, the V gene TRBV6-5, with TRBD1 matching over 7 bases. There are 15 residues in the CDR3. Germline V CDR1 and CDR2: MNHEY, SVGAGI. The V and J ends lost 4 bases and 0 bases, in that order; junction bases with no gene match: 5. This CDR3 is CASSLTQGMNTEAFF. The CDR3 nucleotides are TGTGCCAGCAGTTTAACACAGGGGATGAACACTGAAGCTTTCTTT.

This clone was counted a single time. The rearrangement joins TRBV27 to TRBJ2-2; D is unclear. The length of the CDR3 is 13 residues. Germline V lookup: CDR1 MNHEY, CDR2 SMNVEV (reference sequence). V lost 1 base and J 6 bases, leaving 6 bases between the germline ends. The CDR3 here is CASSLFLAGELFF. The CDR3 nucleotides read TGTGCCAGCAGTTTATTCCTTGCCGGGGAGCTGTTTTTT.

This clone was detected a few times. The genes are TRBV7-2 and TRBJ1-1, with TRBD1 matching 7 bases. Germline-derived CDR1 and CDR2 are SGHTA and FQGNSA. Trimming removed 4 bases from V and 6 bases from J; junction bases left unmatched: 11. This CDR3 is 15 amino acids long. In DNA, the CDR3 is TGTGCCAGCAGCTCACGACAGGGATTTGCGGCTGAAGCTTTCTTT. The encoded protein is CASSSRQGFAAEAFF.

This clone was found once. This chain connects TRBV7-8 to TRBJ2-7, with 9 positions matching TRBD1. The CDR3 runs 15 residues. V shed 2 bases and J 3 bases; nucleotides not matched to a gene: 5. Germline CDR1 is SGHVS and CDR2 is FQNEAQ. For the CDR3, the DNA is TGTGCCAGCAGCTTAAGGGACAGGGTATTCTACGAGCAGTACTTC. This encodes CASSLRDRVFYEQYF.

The CDR3 is CASSPGQGGGYTF. The CDR3 nucleotides read TGTGCCAGCAGCCCTGGACAGGGAGGGGGCTACACCTTC. The rearrangement joins TRBV6-5 to TRBJ1-2, with 8 bases matching TRBD1. The V gene end was trimmed by 6 bases and the J gene end by 8 bases; junction bases not matched to a gene: 8. The CDR3 is 13 residues long. Germline V CDR1 and CDR2: MNHEY, SVGAGI.

CDR3 amino acids: CASSLGTEVYEQYF. In DNA, the CDR3 is TGTGCCAGCAGCTTAGGGACAGAAGTCTACGAGCAGTACTTC. The rearrangement joins TRBV7-9 to TRBJ2-7, with D possibly matching TRBD1 (6 bases). Germline CDR1 reads SEHNR; CDR2 reads FQNEAQ (reference sequence). The CDR3 is 14 amino acids. V lost 1 base and J lost 3, with 10 bases in between.

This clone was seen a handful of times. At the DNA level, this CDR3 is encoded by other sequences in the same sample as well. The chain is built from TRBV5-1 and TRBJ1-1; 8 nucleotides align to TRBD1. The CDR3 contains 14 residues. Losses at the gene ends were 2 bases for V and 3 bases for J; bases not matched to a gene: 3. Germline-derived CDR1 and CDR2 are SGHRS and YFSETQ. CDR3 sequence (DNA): TGCGCCAGCAGCTTACAGGGGGATTACACTGAAGCTTTCTTT. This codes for CASSLQGDYTEAFF.

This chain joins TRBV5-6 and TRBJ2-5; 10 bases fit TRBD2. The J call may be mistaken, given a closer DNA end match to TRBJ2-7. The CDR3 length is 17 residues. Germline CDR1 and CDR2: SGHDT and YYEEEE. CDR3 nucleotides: TGTGCCAGCACCGACTGGCCGGGGCTAGCGGGGGCCTACGAGCAGTACTTC. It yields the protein CASTDWPGLAGAYEQYF.

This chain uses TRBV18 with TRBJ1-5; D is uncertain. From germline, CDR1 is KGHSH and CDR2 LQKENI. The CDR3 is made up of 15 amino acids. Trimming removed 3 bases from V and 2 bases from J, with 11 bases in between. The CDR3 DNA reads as TGTGCCAGCTCACCCGCCGGCGGCGGCAATCAGCCCCAGCATTTT. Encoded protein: CASSPAGGGNQPQHF. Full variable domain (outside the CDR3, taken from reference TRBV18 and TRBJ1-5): NAGVMQNPRHLVRRRGQEARLRCSPMKGHSHVYWYRQLPEEGLKFMVYLQKENIIDESGMPKERFSAEFPKEGPSILRIQQVVRGDSAAYFCASSPAGGGNQPQHFGDGTRLSIL.

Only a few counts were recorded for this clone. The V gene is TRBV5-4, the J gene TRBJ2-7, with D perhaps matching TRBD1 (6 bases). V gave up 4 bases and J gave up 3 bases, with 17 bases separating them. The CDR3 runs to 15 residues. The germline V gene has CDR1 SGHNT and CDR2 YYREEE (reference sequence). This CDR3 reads CASSPSGVRVYEQYF. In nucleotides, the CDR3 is TGTGCCAGCAGCCCTTCAGGGGTACGGGTCTACGAGCAGTACTTC.

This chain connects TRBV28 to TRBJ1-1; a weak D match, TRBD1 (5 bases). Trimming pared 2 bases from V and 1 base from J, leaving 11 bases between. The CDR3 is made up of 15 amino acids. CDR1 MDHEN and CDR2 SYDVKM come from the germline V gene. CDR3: CASSLNRGWNTEAFF. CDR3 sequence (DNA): TGTGCCAGCAGTTTAAACCGGGGGTGGAACACTGAAGCTTTCTTT.

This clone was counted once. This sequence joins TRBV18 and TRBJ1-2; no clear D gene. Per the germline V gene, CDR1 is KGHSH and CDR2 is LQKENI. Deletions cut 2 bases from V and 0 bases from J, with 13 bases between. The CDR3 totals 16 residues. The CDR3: CASSPNLGSTNYGYTF. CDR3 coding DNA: TGTGCCAGCTCACCAAATTTGGGGAGTACTAACTATGGCTACACCTTC.

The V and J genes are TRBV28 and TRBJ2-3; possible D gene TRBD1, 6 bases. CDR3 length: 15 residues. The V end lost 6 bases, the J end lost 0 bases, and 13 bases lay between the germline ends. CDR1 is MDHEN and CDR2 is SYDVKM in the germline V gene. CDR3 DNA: TGTGCCAGCAGGCAGAGACAGGTTAGCACAGATACGCAGTATTTT. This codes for CASRQRQVSTDTQYF. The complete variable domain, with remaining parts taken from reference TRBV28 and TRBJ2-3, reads DVKVTQSSRYLVKRTGEKVFLECVQDMDHENMFWYRQDPGLGLRLIYFSYDVKMKEKGDIPEGYSVSREKKERFSLILESASTNQTSMYLCASRQRQVSTDTQYFGPGTRLTVL.

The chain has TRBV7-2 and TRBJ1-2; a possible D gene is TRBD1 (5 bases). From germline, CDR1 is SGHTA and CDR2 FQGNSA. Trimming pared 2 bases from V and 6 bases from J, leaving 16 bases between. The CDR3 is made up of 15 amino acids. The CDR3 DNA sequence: TGTGCCAGCAGCTTAAACCAGGGTGGGCCCAATGGCTACACCTTC. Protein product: CASSLNQGGPNGYTF.